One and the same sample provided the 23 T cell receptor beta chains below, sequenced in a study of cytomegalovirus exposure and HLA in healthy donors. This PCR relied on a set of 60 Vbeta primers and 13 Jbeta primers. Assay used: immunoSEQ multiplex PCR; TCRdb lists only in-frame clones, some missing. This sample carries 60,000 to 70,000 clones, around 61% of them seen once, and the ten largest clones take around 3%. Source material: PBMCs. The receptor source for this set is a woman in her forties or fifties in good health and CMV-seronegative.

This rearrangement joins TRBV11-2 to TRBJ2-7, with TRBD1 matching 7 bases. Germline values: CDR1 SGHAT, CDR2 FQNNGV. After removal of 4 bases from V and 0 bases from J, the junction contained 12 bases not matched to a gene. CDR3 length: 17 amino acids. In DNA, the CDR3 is TGTGCCAGCAGCTCTCACGGTGGGGGACAGAGCTCCTACGAGCAGTACTTC. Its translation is CASSSHGGGQSSYEQYF.

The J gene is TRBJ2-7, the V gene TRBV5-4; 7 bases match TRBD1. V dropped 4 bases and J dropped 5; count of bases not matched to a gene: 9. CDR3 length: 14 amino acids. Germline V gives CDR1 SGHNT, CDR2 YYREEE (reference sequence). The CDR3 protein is CASSTRQGSDEQYF. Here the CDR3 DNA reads TGTGCCAGCAGCACTCGACAGGGTAGCGACGAGCAGTACTTC.

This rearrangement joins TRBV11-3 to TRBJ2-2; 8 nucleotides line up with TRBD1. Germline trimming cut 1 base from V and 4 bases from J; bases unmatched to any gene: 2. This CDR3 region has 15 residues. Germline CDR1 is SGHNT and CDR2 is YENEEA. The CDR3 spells CASSLGTGLTGELFF. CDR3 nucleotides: TGTGCCAGCAGCTTAGGGACAGGGCTCACCGGGGAGCTGTTTTTT. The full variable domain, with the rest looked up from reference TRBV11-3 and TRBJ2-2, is EAGVVQSPRYKIIEKKQPVAFWCNPISGHNTLYWYLQNLGQGPELLIRYENEEAVDDSQLPKDRFSAERLKGVDSTLKIQPAELGDSAVYLCASSLGTGLTGELFFGEGSRLTVL.

DNA for the CDR3: TGTGCCTGGAGCCCGAAAAACTCTATGGGAAACACCATATATTTT. It encodes CAWSPKNSMGNTIYF. The J gene is TRBJ1-3, the V gene TRBV30; the D is unclear. V lost 3 bases to trimming and J lost 4 bases, with 16 bases between them. Germline values: CDR1 GTSNPN, CDR2 SVGIG (reference sequence). CDR3 length: 15 amino acids.

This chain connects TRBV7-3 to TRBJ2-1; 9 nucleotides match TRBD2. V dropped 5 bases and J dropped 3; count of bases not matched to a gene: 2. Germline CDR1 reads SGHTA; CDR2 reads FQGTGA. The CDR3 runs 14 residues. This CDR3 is CASSSGGNYNEQFF. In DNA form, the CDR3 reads TGTGCCAGCAGCAGCGGGGGGAACTACAATGAGCAGTTCTTC. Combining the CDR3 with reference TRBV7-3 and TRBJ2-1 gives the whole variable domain GAGVSQTPSNKVTEKGKYVELRCDPISGHTALYWYRQSLGQGPEFLIYFQGTGAADDSGLPNDRFFAVRPEGSVSTLKIQRTERGDSAVYLCASSSGGNYNEQFFGPGTRLTVL.

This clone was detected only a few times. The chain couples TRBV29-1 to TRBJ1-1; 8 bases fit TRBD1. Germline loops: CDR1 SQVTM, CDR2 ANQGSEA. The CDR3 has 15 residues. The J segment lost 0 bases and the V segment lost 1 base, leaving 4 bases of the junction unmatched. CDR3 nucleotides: TGCAGCGTTGAAGTCTTGACAGGGGTGAACACTGAAGCTTTCTTT. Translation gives CSVEVLTGVNTEAFF.

In DNA, the CDR3 is TGCGCCAGCAGCCAGGGGGGACAGGGTGGGTACGAGCAGTACTTC. It encodes CASSQGGQGGYEQYF. The chain links TRBV4-3 to TRBJ2-7; TRBD1 agrees at 9 bases. Per the germline V gene, CDR1 is LGHNA and CDR2 is YSLEER. V lost 3 bases to trimming and J lost 4 bases; unmatched junction nucleotides: 7. The CDR3 has 15 amino acids.

This chain's CDR3 is CASSPAGGYTEAFF. CDR3 DNA sequence: TGTGCCAGCAGTCCAGCAGGGGGCTACACTGAAGCTTTCTTT. This chain uses TRBV6-4 with TRBJ1-1; 8 bases fit TRBD1. CDR3 length equals 14 residues. The trim removed 5 bases at V and 3 bases at J, leaving 5 bases unmatched. CDR1 is MRHNA and CDR2 is SNTAGT in the germline V gene.

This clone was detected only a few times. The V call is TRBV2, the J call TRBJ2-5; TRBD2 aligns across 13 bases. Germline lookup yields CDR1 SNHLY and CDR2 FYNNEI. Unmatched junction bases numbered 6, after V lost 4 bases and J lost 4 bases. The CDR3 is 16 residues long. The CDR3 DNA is TGTGCCAGCAGTGGGATAGGACTAGCGGGGGTAGAGACCCAGTACTTC. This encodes CASSGIGLAGVETQYF. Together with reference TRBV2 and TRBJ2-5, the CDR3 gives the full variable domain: EPEVTQTPSHQVTQMGQEVILRCVPISNHLYFYWYRQILGQKVEFLVSFYNNEISEKSEIFDDQFSVERPDGSNFTLKIRSTKLEDSAMYFCASSGIGLAGVETQYFGPGTRLLVL.

The CDR3 region has the DNA TGTGCCAGCAGCGCCGGACAGTTCAATCAGCCCCAGCATTTT. It yields the protein CASSAGQFNQPQHF. The chain recombines TRBV5-6 with TRBJ1-5; possible D gene TRBD1, 6 bases. This CDR3 region has 14 residues. V was cut by 4 bases and J by 3 bases, with 11 bases left in between. In germline, CDR1 is SGHDT, CDR2 YYEEEE.

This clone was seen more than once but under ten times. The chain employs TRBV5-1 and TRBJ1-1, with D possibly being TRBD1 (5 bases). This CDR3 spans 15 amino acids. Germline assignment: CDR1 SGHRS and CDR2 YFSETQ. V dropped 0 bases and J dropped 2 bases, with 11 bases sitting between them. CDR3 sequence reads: CASSLVGAGNTEAFF. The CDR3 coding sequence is TGCGCCAGCAGCTTGGTAGGGGCGGGAAACACTGAAGCTTTCTTT.

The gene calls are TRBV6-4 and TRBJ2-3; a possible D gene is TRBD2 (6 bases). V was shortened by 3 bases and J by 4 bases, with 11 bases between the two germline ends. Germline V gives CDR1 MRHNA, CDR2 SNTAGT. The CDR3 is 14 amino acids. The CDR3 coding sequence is TGTGCCAGCAGTGAAGGAGGGAGCCCAGATACGCAGTATTTT. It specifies CASSEGGSPDTQYF.

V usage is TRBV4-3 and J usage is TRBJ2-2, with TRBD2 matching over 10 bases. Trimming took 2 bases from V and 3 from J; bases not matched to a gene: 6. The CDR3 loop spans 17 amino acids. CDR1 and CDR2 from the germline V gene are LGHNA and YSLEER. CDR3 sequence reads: CASSQTSGRADTGELFF. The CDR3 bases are TGCGCCAGCAGCCAAACCAGCGGGAGGGCCGACACCGGGGAGCTGTTTTTT.

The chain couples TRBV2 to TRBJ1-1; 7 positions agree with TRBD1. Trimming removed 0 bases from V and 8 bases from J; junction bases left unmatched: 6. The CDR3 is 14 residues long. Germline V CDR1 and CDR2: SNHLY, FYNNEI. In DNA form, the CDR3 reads TGTGCCAGCAGTGAAGCGCAGGGGGGACTCGAAGCTTTCTTT. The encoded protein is CASSEAQGGLEAFF.

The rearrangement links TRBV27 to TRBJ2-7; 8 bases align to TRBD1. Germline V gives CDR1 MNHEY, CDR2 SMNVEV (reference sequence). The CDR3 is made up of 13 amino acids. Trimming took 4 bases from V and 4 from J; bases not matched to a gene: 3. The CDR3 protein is CASSSTGEYEQYF. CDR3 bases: TGTGCCAGCAGTTCGACAGGGGAGTACGAGCAGTACTTC.

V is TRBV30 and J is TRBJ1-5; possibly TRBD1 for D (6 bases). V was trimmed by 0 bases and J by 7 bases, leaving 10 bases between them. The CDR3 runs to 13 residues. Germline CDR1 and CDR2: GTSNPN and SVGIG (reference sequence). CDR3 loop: CAWSVGARQPQHF. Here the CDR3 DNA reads TGTGCCTGGAGTGTGGGGGCCCGGCAGCCCCAGCATTTT.

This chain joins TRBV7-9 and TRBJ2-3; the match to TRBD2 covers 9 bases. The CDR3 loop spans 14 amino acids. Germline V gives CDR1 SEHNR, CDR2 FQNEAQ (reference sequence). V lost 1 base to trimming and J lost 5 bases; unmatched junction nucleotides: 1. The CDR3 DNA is TGTGCCAGCAGCTTAGTGCGGGAGGGAGATACGCAGTATTTT. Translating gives CASSLVREGDTQYF.

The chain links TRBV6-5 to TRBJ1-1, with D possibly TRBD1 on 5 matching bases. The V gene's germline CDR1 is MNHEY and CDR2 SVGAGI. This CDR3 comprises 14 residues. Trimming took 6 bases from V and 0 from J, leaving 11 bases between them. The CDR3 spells CASRRQIVNTEAFF. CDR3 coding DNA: TGTGCCAGCAGACGACAGATAGTGAACACTGAAGCTTTCTTT.

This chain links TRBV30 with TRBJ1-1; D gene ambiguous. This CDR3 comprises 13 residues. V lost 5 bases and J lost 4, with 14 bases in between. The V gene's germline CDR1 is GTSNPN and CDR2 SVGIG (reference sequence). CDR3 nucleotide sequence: TGTGCCTGGTCCCGGGGATCAAGCACTGAAGCTTTCTTT. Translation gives CAWSRGSSTEAFF.

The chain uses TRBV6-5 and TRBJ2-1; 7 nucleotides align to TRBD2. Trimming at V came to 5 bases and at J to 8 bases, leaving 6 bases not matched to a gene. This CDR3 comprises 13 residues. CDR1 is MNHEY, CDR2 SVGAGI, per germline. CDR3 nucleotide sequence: TGTGCCAGCAGTGGGGGGGGGAGCGATGAGCAGTTCTTC. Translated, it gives CASSGGGSDEQFF.

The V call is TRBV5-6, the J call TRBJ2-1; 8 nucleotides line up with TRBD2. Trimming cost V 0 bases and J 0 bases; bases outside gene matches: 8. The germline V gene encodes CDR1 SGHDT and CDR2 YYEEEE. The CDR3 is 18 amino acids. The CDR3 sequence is CASSLGLSGGSSYNEQFF. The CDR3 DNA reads TGTGCCAGCAGCTTGGGGTTAAGCGGGGGAAGCTCCTACAATGAGCAGTTCTTC.

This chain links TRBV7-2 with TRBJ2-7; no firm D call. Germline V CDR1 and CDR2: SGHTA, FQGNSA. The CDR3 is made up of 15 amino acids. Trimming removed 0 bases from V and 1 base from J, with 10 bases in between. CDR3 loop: CASSLARSASYEQYF. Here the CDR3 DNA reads TGTGCCAGCAGCTTAGCGCGGTCGGCGTCCTACGAGCAGTACTTC.

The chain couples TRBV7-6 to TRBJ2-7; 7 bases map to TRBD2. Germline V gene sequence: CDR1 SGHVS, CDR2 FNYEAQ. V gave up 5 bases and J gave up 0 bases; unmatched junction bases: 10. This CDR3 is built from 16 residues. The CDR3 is CASSDGGYGRSYEQYF. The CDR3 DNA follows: TGTGCCAGCAGCGACGGGGGGTACGGACGCTCCTACGAGCAGTACTTC.